The 21 T cell receptor beta chains presented below share a single source sample, sequenced in a study of blood T cell repertoires in COVID-19. TCRdb's table, derived via immunoSEQ multiplex PCR, lists solely in-frame clones and lacks some. The repertoire consists of about 100,000 clones, with 70% to 90% occurring once and the leading ten covering about 9.9%. Sequencing was carried out using peripheral blood. These receptor sequences come from a woman aged 25 to 39 with acute or convalescent COVID-19.

V and J are TRBV6-4 and TRBJ2-1, with TRBD1 matching 7 bases. Germline trimming cut 4 bases from V and 8 bases from J; bases unmatched to any gene: 5. Per the germline V gene, CDR1 is MRHNA and CDR2 is SNTAGT. The CDR3 extends over 13 amino acids. CDR3 bases: TGTGCCAGCAGTGTAGGGGGCTTCGATGAGCAGTTCTTC. Amino acid sequence: CASSVGGFDEQFF.

The chain joins TRBV18 to TRBJ2-1; tentatively, D is TRBD2 (6 bases). This CDR3 region has 15 residues. Trimming took off 3 bases at V and 7 bases at J, with 16 bases between the two ends. Germline V lookup: CDR1 KGHSH, CDR2 LQKENI. CDR3 residues: CASSPNTLGGNEQFF. CDR3 nucleotide sequence: TGTGCCAGCTCACCCAATACCCTTGGAGGGAATGAGCAGTTCTTC. The full variable domain, its missing parts supplied by reference TRBV18 and TRBJ2-1, is NAGVMQNPRHLVRRRGQEARLRCSPMKGHSHVYWYRQLPEEGLKFMVYLQKENIIDESGMPKERFSAEFPKEGPSILRIQQVVRGDSAAYFCASSPNTLGGNEQFFGPGTRLTVL.

V gene TRBV6-5 combines with J gene TRBJ1-2; 8 nucleotides match TRBD1. This CDR3 is built from 15 residues. In germline, CDR1 is MNHEY, CDR2 SVGAGI. The V and J ends lost 5 bases and 3 bases, in that order; junction bases with no gene match: 8. In nucleotides, the CDR3 is TGTGCCAGCAGTCGCCCCGGGACAGGTGACTATGGCTACACCTTC. Translation gives CASSRPGTGDYGYTF.

The gene calls are TRBV28 and TRBJ1-2; D possibly corresponds to TRBD1 (5 bases). The CDR3 is 14 amino acids. Deletions cut 3 bases from V and 2 bases from J, with 10 bases between. Germline values: CDR1 MDHEN, CDR2 SYDVKM. CDR3 nucleotide sequence: TGTGCCAGCAGTTTGCCAGGGCTAAACTATGGCTACACCTTC. Amino acids: CASSLPGLNYGYTF.

The rearrangement joins TRBV30 to TRBJ1-2; TRBD1 might be the D (5 bases). The V gene's germline CDR1 is GTSNPN and CDR2 SVGIG (reference sequence). V lost 1 base and J lost 4, with 7 bases in between. CDR3 length: 12 amino acids. CDR3 sequence: CAWSEQVYGYTF. In DNA form, the CDR3 reads TGTGCCTGGAGTGAACAGGTCTATGGCTACACCTTC.

The chain has TRBV19 and TRBJ1-5, with D unclear. Trimming removed 4 bases from V and 2 bases from J, with 15 bases in between. CDR1 LNHDA and CDR2 SQIVND come from the germline V gene (reference sequence). The CDR3 consists of 16 residues. The CDR3 is CASSTPPGKGNQPQHF. The CDR3 nucleotides are TGTGCCAGTAGTACCCCCCCAGGTAAAGGCAATCAGCCCCAGCATTTT. The full variable domain, completed using reference TRBV19 and TRBJ1-5, is DGGITQSPKYLFRKEGQNVTLSCEQNLNHDAMYWYRQDPGQGLRLIYYSQIVNDFQKGDIAEGYSVSREKKESFPLTVTSAQKNPTAFYLCASSTPPGKGNQPQHFGDGTRLSIL.

V usage is TRBV5-1 and J usage is TRBJ1-2; D gene ambiguous. Trimming cost V 0 bases and J 0 bases, with 9 bases left between them. The CDR3 runs to 15 residues. Germline V gene sequence: CDR1 SGHRS, CDR2 YFSETQ. The CDR3 loop reads CASSLGIEPNYGYTF. In DNA form, the CDR3 reads TGCGCCAGCAGCTTGGGCATAGAACCTAACTATGGCTACACCTTC.

This rearrangement joins TRBV6-5 to TRBJ1-4; perhaps TRBD1 as D (6 bases). Looked up from germline, CDR1 is MNHEY and CDR2 is SVGAGI. The CDR3 length is 15 residues. The V gene lost 6 bases and the J gene lost 5 bases, with 16 bases spanning the gap. CDR3 nucleotides: TGTGCCAGCAGAGGACAGCTCCTAATGAATGAAAAACTGTTTTTT. As protein: CASRGQLLMNEKLFF.

This clone was counted a single time. This sequence joins TRBV7-6 and TRBJ1-2, with D possibly matching TRBD1 (5 bases). The CDR3 is 15 amino acids. Germline values: CDR1 SGHVS, CDR2 FNYEAQ. Trimming stripped 2 bases from V and 8 bases from J, with 18 bases between. This CDR3 reads CASSLSTGSSGGYTF. The CDR3 DNA is TGTGCCAGCAGCTTATCTACAGGCTCCTCAGGGGGCTACACCTTC.

This clone has a handful of counts. The chain is built from TRBV7-2 and TRBJ2-5; possible D gene TRBD2, 7 bases. The CDR3 consists of 15 residues. The V end lost 3 bases, the J end lost 7 bases, and 18 bases lay between the germline ends. CDR1 and CDR2 (germline): SGHTA, FQGNSA. CDR3 sequence reads: CASSLGGQGEGTQYF. The CDR3 DNA reads TGTGCCAGCAGCTTGGGGGGGCAAGGTGAAGGGACCCAGTACTTC.

This rearrangement joins TRBV6-5 to TRBJ1-2; D is ambiguous. Germline V CDR1 and CDR2: MNHEY, SVGAGI. Deletions cut 5 bases from V and 7 bases from J, with 8 bases between. The length of the CDR3 is 11 residues. This CDR3 is CASSTGRGYTF. Written as DNA, the CDR3 is TGTGCCAGCAGTACGGGTCGTGGCTACACCTTC.

The gene calls are TRBV12-3 or TRBV12-4 and TRBJ1-2; tentatively, D is TRBD1 (6 bases). The CDR3 runs 13 residues. Trimming pared 4 bases from V and 6 bases from J, leaving 12 bases between. Here the CDR3 reads CASSYSRDNGYTF. The CDR3 DNA follows: TGTGCCAGCAGTTATTCCAGGGACAATGGCTACACCTTC.

The V call is TRBV11-3, the J call TRBJ2-7; no clear D. This CDR3 has 14 amino acids. Germline V gene data show CDR1 as SGHNT and CDR2 as YENEEA. Deletions cut 0 bases from V and 0 bases from J, with 6 bases between. CDR3 sequence: CASSLDLSSYEQYF. In nucleotides, the CDR3 is TGTGCCAGCAGCTTAGATTTGAGCTCCTACGAGCAGTACTTC.

This clone has more than one count but fewer than ten. V is TRBV12-5 and J is TRBJ2-1; 13 positions agree with TRBD2. J was trimmed by 10 bases and V by 0 bases; bases with no gene match: 6. Germline V gene sequence: CDR1 LGHNT, CDR2 FRNRAP. This CDR3 region has 16 residues. DNA for the CDR3: TGTGCTAGTGGTTTGGTAACTAGCGGGGGGGCCTGGGAGCAGTTCTTC. Protein product: CASGLVTSGGAWEQFF. The full variable domain, rest sourced from reference TRBV12-5 and TRBJ2-1, is DARVTQTPRHKVTEMGQEVTMRCQPILGHNTVFWYRQTMMQGLELLAYFRNRAPLDDSGMPKDRFSAEMPDATLATLKIQPSEPRDSAVYFCASGLVTSGGAWEQFFGPGTRLTVL.

The chain links TRBV7-9 to TRBJ1-4; 7 nucleotides match TRBD1. The germline V gene encodes CDR1 SEHNR and CDR2 FQNEAQ (reference sequence). This CDR3 is built from 14 residues. The V gene end was trimmed by 1 base and the J gene end by 8 bases; junction bases not matched to a gene: 4. The CDR3 region is CASSLGQGDEKLFF. In DNA form, the CDR3 reads TGTGCCAGCAGCTTAGGCCAGGGGGACGAAAAACTGTTTTTT.

This rearrangement joins TRBV6-5 to TRBJ1-6; perhaps TRBD1 as D (5 bases). Germline V CDR1 and CDR2: MNHEY, SVGAGI. V lost 2 bases and J 9 bases, leaving 11 bases between the germline ends. The length of the CDR3 is 14 residues. The CDR3 region has the DNA TGTGCCAGCAGTTACAGGGGTAATGTTTCACCCCTCCACTTT. This sequence encodes CASSYRGNVSPLHF.

The count of this clone is one. This chain uses TRBV3-1 (or the pseudogene TRBV3-2) with TRBJ1-1; D unresolved. CDR1 is LGHDT, CDR2 YNNKEL, per germline (reference sequence). Between the trimmed V and J ends, which lost 3 bases and 0 bases, there was a span of 5 bases. The CDR3 has 13 amino acids. DNA of the CDR3: TGTGCCAGCAGCCAGAGGATGAACACTGAAGCTTTCTTT. Its protein is CASSQRMNTEAFF.

V and J are TRBV6-2 or TRBV6-3 and TRBJ2-3, with D possibly TRBD2 on 5 matching bases. Trimming removed 3 bases at V and 2 bases at J, with 12 bases between. Germline lookup yields CDR1 MNHEY and CDR2 SVGEGT. This CDR3 is built from 15 residues. The chain's CDR3 is CASSYVLANTDTQYF. In DNA, the CDR3 is TGTGCCAGCAGTTATGTGCTAGCAAACACAGATACGCAGTATTTT.

Comments on this clone: The sample contains more than one DNA sequence encoding this CDR3. This sequence joins TRBV7-9 and TRBJ1-4; TRBD1 agrees at 8 bases. The length of the CDR3 is 14 residues. CDR1 is SEHNR, CDR2 FQNEAQ, per germline (reference sequence). Trimming at V came to 3 bases and at J to 8 bases, leaving 5 bases not matched to a gene. CDR3: CASSFGTGGEKLFF. The DNA of the CDR3 is TGTGCCAGCAGCTTTGGGACAGGAGGGGAAAAACTGTTTTTT.

The chain links TRBV6-5 to TRBJ2-7, with a weak D call TRBD1 (5 bases). The germline V and J ends were trimmed by 2 bases and 2 bases, with 13 bases remaining between them. CDR3 length: 15 amino acids. The V gene's germline CDR1 is MNHEY and CDR2 SVGAGI. The CDR3 DNA sequence: TGTGCCAGCAGTTACGGTAGGGGAATGACCTACGAGCAGTACTTC. Translated, it gives CASSYGRGMTYEQYF.

This clone was seen only once. CDR3 loop: CAISEVSEKLFF. The CDR3 DNA follows: TGTGCCATCAGTGAGGTATCCGAAAAACTGTTTTTT. V and J are TRBV10-3 and TRBJ1-4; D is ambiguous. Trimming took off 2 bases at V and 8 bases at J, with 6 bases between the two ends. From germline, CDR1 is ENHRY and CDR2 SYGVKD. The CDR3 is 12 amino acids.